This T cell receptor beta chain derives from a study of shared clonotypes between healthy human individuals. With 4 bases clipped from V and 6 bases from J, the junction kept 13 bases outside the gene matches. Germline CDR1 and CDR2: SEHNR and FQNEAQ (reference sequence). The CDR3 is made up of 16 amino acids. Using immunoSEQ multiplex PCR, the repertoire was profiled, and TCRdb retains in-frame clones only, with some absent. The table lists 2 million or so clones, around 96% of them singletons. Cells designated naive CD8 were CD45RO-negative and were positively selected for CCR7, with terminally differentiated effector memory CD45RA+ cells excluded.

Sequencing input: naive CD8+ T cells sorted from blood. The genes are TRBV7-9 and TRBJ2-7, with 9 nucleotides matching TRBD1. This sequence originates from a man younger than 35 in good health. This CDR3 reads CASSSGDRVELGEQYF. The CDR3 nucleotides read TGTGCCAGCAGCTCGGGGGACAGGGTAGAGTTGGGCGAGCAGTACTTC.